This paragraph covers one T cell receptor beta chain sequence. Its antigen is unidentified. The record originates from a study of shared clonotypes between healthy human individuals. Whole-study results and caveats: Since donors were few, the genetic and exposure-history diversity represented was limited.

Sorted-subset replicate PCR reactions contained 200 to 250 ng DNA, corresponding to tens of thousands of T cell genomes. Some clones are missing from TCRdb's copy, which holds only in-frame ones; the method was immunoSEQ multiplex PCR. Here the sample spans roughly 720,000 clones, 90% being singletons. The donors were all Caucasian adults (living in Nashville, Tennessee). Germline loops: CDR1 SGHTS, CDR2 YDEGEE. The CDR3 extends over 14 amino acids. V was pared by 4 bases and J by 7 bases, with 14 bases between. Sequencing input: memory CD8+ T cells from PBMCs. Subset specified: CD45RO+ cells pooled with CCR7-negative TemRA cells. The sequence was obtained from a man aged 18-30 years in good health. Some clones in this sample may be carry-over from other donors' samples. This chain uses TRBV5-8 with TRBJ1-4, with a possible D match to TRBD1 (6 bases). CDR3 DNA: TGTGCCAGCAGCCTACAGGGTTGGCCTGAAAAACTGTTTTTT. Translation gives CASSLQGWPEKLFF.